This T cell receptor (beta chain) was profiled in a study of memory CD4+ T cells and cytomegalovirus serostatus. Study-wide background: This sample comes from healthy Belgian adults, 9 CMV seropositive, 24 seronegative.

Overall study results and limits: Suggested: most of the CMV-linked TCR signature lies in CD4+ memory cells. Repertoires predicted CMV serostatus with median bootstrapped AUC of approximately 0.94.

About this clone: Its target is not known.

The sort gate was single viable CD3+CD4+CD8-CD45RO+ cells for memory CD4+ T cells. Positive selection with CD4 microbeads enriched total CD4+ T cells. The repertoire was sequenced with immunoSEQ multiplex PCR; TCRdb's copy has only in-frame clones and lacks some. The sample shows about 59,000 clones, about three quarters of them seen only once. There are 15 residues in the CDR3. V dropped 5 bases and J dropped 8 bases, with 21 bases sitting between them. Germline CDR1 KGHSH, CDR2 LQKENI. The source material was memory CD4+ T cells from blood. This TCR derives from an adult in good health and CMV-seronegative. The chain joins TRBV18 to TRBJ1-2, with D possibly TRBD1 on 6 matching bases. CDR3 protein: CASSNLEGQKNGYTF. The CDR3 nucleotides are TGTGCCAGCTCAAATCTTGAGGGACAAAAGAACGGCTACACCTTC.